This entry lists 14 T cell receptor beta chains sequenced from one sample in a study of OX40 agonist ivuxolimab in advanced cancers. Produced via immunoSEQ multiplex PCR; TCRdb's table is partial and in-frame only. Of roughly 80,000 clones in the sample, roughly 86% are singletons; the top ten hold around 2.4%. Source: CD4+ or CD8+ T cells sorted from blood, taken in a trial of the OX40 agonist ivuxolimab. These receptors all stem from an adult with an advanced solid tumor such as melanoma, head and neck, liver or kidney cancer.

This clone was found once. The chain is built from TRBV11-2 and TRBJ1-2; no clear D. The CDR3 is made up of 13 amino acids. Germline loops: CDR1 SGHAT, CDR2 FQNNGV. V lost 6 bases and J lost 4, with 12 bases in between. Here the CDR3 DNA reads TGTGCCAGCAGTATTAACCCATCCTATGGCTACACCTTC. Encoded protein: CASSINPSYGYTF.

This sequence joins TRBV2 and TRBJ2-7; D gene uncertain. Between the trimmed V and J ends, which lost 4 bases and 3 bases, there was a span of 10 bases. The germline V gene encodes CDR1 SNHLY and CDR2 FYNNEI. The CDR3 sequence is 13 residues long. CDR3 bases: TGTGCCAGCAGTGGAGGCGGAAACTACGAGCAGTACTTC. Translating it yields CASSGGGNYEQYF.

This clone was counted a single time. CDR3 coding DNA: TGTGCCAGCAGCTCCAATCTTGGCGCGGGAACATACGAGCAGTACTTC. It is translated as CASSSNLGAGTYEQYF. The chain joins TRBV11-1 to TRBJ2-5, with a possible D match to TRBD2 (6 bases). The DNA end is more similar to TRBJ2-7, so the J call may be wrong. Germline V gene lookup returns CDR1 SGHAT and CDR2 FQDESV (reference sequence). CDR3 length equals 16 residues.

Comments on this clone: Additional DNA sequences in this sample encode the identical CDR3. The chain combines TRBV5-1 with TRBJ2-1; D uncertain. This CDR3 spans 15 amino acids. In germline, CDR1 is SGHRS, CDR2 YFSETQ. V lost 0 bases, J lost 0 bases, and 7 bases lay in between. In nucleotides, the CDR3 is TGCGCCAGCAGCTTGGATGCCGGCTCCTACAATGAGCAGTTCTTC. This gives the protein CASSLDAGSYNEQFF.

The chain carries TRBV4-1 and TRBJ1-1; the D is unclear. This CDR3 contains 13 residues. Trimming shortened V by 4 bases and J by 9 bases, and 15 bases separated the two germline ends. The germline V gene has CDR1 MGHRA and CDR2 YSYEKL. The CDR3 spells CASSPLGLGQAFF. In nucleotides, the CDR3 is TGCGCCAGCAGCCCTCTAGGTCTCGGGCAAGCTTTCTTT.

The chain uses TRBV9 and TRBJ2-7; no reliable D call. Trimming pared 0 bases from V and 5 bases from J, leaving 15 bases between. The CDR3 sequence is 15 residues long. Germline lookup yields CDR1 SGDLS and CDR2 YYNGEE. The CDR3 protein is CASSVALQFSDEQYF. CDR3 bases: TGTGCCAGCAGCGTAGCCTTACAATTCTCTGACGAGCAGTACTTC.

This clone was counted a single time. The J gene is TRBJ1-2, the V gene TRBV7-6; TRBD1 matches 9 bases. The CDR3 is 16 amino acids. The germline gives CDR1 SGHVS, CDR2 FNYEAQ. Germline trimming cut 5 bases from V and 4 bases from J; bases unmatched to any gene: 11. CDR3 region: CASSLTGGASFYGYTF. CDR3 nucleotide sequence: TGTGCCAGCAGCCTTACAGGGGGCGCCTCCTTCTATGGCTACACCTTC.

The table lists this clone with a few counts. The rearrangement uses TRBV19 and TRBJ2-7; 10 bases agree with TRBD2. CDR1 LNHDA and CDR2 SQIVND come from the germline V gene (reference sequence). This CDR3 region has 16 residues. The trim removed 5 bases at V and 5 bases at J, leaving 12 bases unmatched. The CDR3 DNA is TGTGCCAGTAGTTGCACCAAGGGACTAGCGACCAACGAGCAGTACTTC. Protein product: CASSCTKGLATNEQYF. The whole variable domain, remainder taken from reference TRBV19 and TRBJ2-7, is DGGITQSPKYLFRKEGQNVTLSCEQNLNHDAMYWYRQDPGQGLRLIYYSQIVNDFQKGDIAEGYSVSREKKESFPLTVTSAQKNPTAFYLCASSCTKGLATNEQYFGPGTRLTVT.

The chain combines TRBV5-1 with TRBJ1-2, with D possibly matching TRBD1 (6 bases). Deletions cut 4 bases from V and 2 bases from J, with 12 bases between. Per germline, CDR1 SGHRS and CDR2 YFSETQ. There are 14 residues in the CDR3. The CDR3 loop is CASSQLQGNYGYTF. The CDR3, as DNA: TGCGCCAGCAGCCAGTTGCAGGGGAACTATGGCTACACCTTC.

The CDR3 reads CASSLGRTSTDTQYF. CDR3 bases: TGTGCCAGCAGCTTAGGCAGGACTAGCACAGATACGCAGTATTTT. The chain employs TRBV7-8 and TRBJ2-3; the D gene is possibly TRBD2 (5 bases). The CDR3 has 15 amino acids. Germline CDR1 is SGHVS and CDR2 is FQNEAQ. V was clipped by 1 base and J by 0 bases, with 8 bases between them.

The rearrangement links TRBV29-1 to TRBJ2-5, with a weak D call TRBD2 (6 bases). The CDR3 runs to 12 residues. The germline gives CDR1 SQVTM, CDR2 ANQGSEA. Trimming stripped 7 bases from V and 5 bases from J, with 14 bases between. The CDR3, as DNA: TGCAGCGGCCGACTAGGGGTTGAGACCCAGTACTTC. Protein sequence: CSGRLGVETQYF.

J is TRBJ2-5 and V is TRBV30; D is ambiguous. The J call may be faulty, since TRBJ2-7 better matches the DNA end. Germline lookup yields CDR1 GTSNPN and CDR2 SVGIG (reference sequence). The CDR3 runs 12 residues. The CDR3 reads CAWSKTVYEQYF. CDR3 DNA: TGTGCCTGGAGTAAGACCGTTTACGAGCAGTACTTC.

The genes are TRBV7-2 and TRBJ2-3; D gene uncertain. V gave up 0 bases and J gave up 0 bases, with 7 bases separating them. The CDR3 loop spans 15 amino acids. Germline V gene data show CDR1 as SGHTA and CDR2 as FQGNSA. The CDR3 coding sequence is TGTGCCAGCAGCTTAGCTCACTTAAGCACAGATACGCAGTATTTT. Translated, it gives CASSLAHLSTDTQYF.

The chain links TRBV7-6 to TRBJ2-5; TRBD2 aligns across 8 bases. This CDR3 has 16 residues. The germline CDR1 and CDR2 sequences are SGHVS and FNYEAQ. The V segment lost 5 bases and the J segment 5 bases; nucleotides outside the gene matches: 13. The CDR3: CASSPFGRGAGETQYF. The CDR3 nucleotides are TGTGCCAGCAGCCCCTTTGGGCGGGGGGCCGGGGAGACCCAGTACTTC.